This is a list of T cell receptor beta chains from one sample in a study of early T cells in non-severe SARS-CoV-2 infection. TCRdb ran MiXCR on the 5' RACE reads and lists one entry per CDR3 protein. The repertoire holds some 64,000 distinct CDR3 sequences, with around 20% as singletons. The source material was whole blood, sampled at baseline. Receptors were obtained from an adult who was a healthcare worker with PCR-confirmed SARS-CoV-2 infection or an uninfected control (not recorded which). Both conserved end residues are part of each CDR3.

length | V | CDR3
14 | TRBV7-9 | CASSLGPQKVGYTF
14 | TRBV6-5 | CASSYRGRDTEAFF
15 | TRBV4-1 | CASSQEGTGVDTQYF
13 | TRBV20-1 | CSARGVSPAEAFF
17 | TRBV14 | CASSQEGGSLYQETQYF
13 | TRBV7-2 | CASSLGPTGELFF
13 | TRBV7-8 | CASSLLGDGEQFF
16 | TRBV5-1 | CASSLNVGADTDTQYF
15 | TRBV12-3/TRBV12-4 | CASSSPRTGKDGYTF
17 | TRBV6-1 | CASSEQTGPRPYNEQFF
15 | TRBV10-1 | CASSEFQGGHDTQYF
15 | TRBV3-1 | CASSQAGASTGELFF
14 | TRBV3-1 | CASSQAAINQPQHF
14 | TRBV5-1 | CASSLNSGSYEQYF
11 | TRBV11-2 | CASSFGYTQYF
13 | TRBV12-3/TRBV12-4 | CASSWTNNQPQHF
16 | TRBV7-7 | CASSLRQTGADTEAFF
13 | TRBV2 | CASSVEFGNEQFF
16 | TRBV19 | CASSPASGVRNQPQHF
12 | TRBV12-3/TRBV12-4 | CASGGLQETQYF
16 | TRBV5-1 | CASSPGGAGGPQEQFF
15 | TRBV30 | CAWSGTGKANYGYTF
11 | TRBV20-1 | CSAREYNEQFF
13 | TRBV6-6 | CASSYSRDSPLHF
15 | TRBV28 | CASSFSRVGKETQYF
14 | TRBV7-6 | CASSLIGGDTEAFF
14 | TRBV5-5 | CASSSLAGGEQEFF
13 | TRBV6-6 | CASSYGTENGQYF
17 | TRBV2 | CASSDGTSGSFVNEQFF
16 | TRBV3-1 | CASSQDLAGRTGELFF
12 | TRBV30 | CAWSIGAGELFF
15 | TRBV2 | CASNRVSPGGGEQFF
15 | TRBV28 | CASSDTRGGRKTQYF
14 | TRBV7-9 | CASSFSGLDSPLHF
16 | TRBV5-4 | CASSINRGLGPETQYF
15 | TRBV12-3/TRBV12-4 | CASSFGRLLDYGYTF
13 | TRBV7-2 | CASSLRASYEQYF
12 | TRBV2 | CASRQATSGYTF
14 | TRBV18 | CASLGARQANVLTF
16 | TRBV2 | CASRLAGGPVTGELFF
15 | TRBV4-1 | CASSQDTFLDYGYTF
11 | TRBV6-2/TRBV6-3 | CASSYYATAFF
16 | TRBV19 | CASSISPGWTNQPQHF
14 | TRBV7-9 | CASSKGQGNTEAFF
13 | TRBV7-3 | CASSLTMVGELFF
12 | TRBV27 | CASGTGAYEQYF
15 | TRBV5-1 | CASSLAISSGTVAFF
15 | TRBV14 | CASSQGVQALETQYF
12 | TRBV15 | CATSGLSEKLFF
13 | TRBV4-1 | CATLKTQGEKAFF
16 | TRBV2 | CASSSHPGPSNQPQHF
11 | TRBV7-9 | CTLGRQETQYF
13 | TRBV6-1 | CASRLAAKNIQYF
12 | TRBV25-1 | CASSYQSYEQYF
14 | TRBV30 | CAWSVRHKPGEQYF
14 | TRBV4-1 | CASSLGTTTDTQYF
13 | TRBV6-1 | CASMETNNQPQHF
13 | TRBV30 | CAWNQGRNQPQHF
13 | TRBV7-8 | CASSYRTDTEAFF